What follows are 25 T cell receptor beta chains derived from one specimen sequenced in a study of metastatic and nonmetastatic thyroid tumors. TCRdb ran MiXCR on the PCR reads. The data show 30,000 to 40,000 clones, about 14% seen once. Thyroid surgery took place with no prior treatment in any patient. The specimen sequenced was blood. Receptors originate from a female donor with papillary thyroid cancer or a benign thyroid nodule (not recorded which). Some clones in this sample may be carry-over from other donors' samples.

Concerning this clone: The germline gene is not matched at one end of the junction; a read error may be the cause. V is TRBV5-8 and J is TRBJ1-2; D may be TRBD1 (6 bases). The V gene's germline CDR1 is SGHTS and CDR2 YDEGEE. The CDR3 is 15 residues long. CDR3 nucleotides: TGTGCCAGCAGCATTGGGGGGGCTACTAAATATGGATACACCTTC. It codes for CASSIGGATKYGYTF. The entire variable domain, with the rest obtained from reference TRBV5-8 and TRBJ1-2, is as follows: EAGVTQSPTHLIKTRGQQATLRCSPISGHTSVYWYQQALGLGLQFLLWYDEGEERNRGNFPPRFSGRQFPNYSSELNVNALELEDSALYLCASSIGGATKYGYTFGSGTRLTVV.

There are many counts of this clone. The rearrangement links TRBV28 to TRBJ1-2; 7 bases map to TRBD1. The V segment lost 4 bases and the J segment 5 bases; nucleotides outside the gene matches: 10. This CDR3 has 15 residues. CDR1 and CDR2 from the germline V gene are MDHEN and SYDVKM. The DNA for the CDR3 is TGTGCCAGCAGTTCTTCAGGGGGGGGGGGGTATGGCTACACCTTC. This encodes CASSSSGGGGYGYTF.

This clone was seen only a few times. The V gene is TRBV6-2 or TRBV6-3, the J gene TRBJ2-1; tentative D call: TRBD1 (6 bases). This CDR3 is built from 11 residues. Trimming cost V 9 bases and J 8 bases, with 11 bases left between them. Per the germline V gene, CDR1 is MNHEY and CDR2 is SVGEGT. This CDR3 is CARQQGYEQFF. Written as DNA, the CDR3 is TGTGCCAGACAACAGGGTTATGAGCAGTTCTTC.

Many counts were recorded for this clone. V usage is TRBV29-1 and J usage is TRBJ1-2; 7 positions match TRBD1. The CDR3 runs to 14 residues. The ends lost 7 bases at V and 7 bases at J; junction bases unmatched: 15. CDR1 and CDR2 (germline): SQVTM, ANQGSEA. CDR3 residues: CSAKTLGRGAGYTF. In nucleotides, the CDR3 is TGCAGCGCAAAAACCCTGGGCAGGGGGGCTGGCTACACCTTC.

This clone was picked up many times. It may be a read error: a sequence one base away is much more abundant. This same CDR3 is encoded by further DNA sequences in the sample. V is TRBV20-1 and J is TRBJ2-3, with D possibly matching TRBD1 (5 bases). This CDR3 region has 10 residues. The germline CDR1 and CDR2 sequences are DFQATT and SNEGSKA (reference sequence). The CDR3 sequence is CSARTDTQYF. Here the CDR3 DNA reads TGCAGTGCTAGGACAGATACGCAGTACTTT.

A remark on this clone: This may be a read error, as it is one base from a much larger clone. The rearrangement links TRBV5-4 to TRBJ1-1; D unclear. The CDR3 runs 14 residues. Germline V gene lookup returns CDR1 SGHNT and CDR2 YYREEE (reference sequence). The germline V and J ends were trimmed by 0 bases and 4 bases, with 10 bases remaining between them. The CDR3 DNA reads as TGTGCCAGCAGCTTGGGCAGTGGATTCACTGAAGCTTTCTTT. It codes for CASSLGSGFTEAFF.

This clone was recorded many times. The V and J genes are TRBV28 and TRBJ2-1; D gene unclear. Germline assignment: CDR1 MDHEN and CDR2 SYDVKM. The CDR3 has 12 amino acids. The V and J ends lost 5 bases and 9 bases respectively, with 11 bases between them. CDR3 in DNA: TGTGCCAGCAGTACCCACCCGGGTGAGCAGTTCTTC. It translates to CASSTHPGEQFF. Full variable domain (missing parts from reference TRBV28 and TRBJ2-1): DVKVTQSSRYLVKRTGEKVFLECVQDMDHENMFWYRQDPGLGLRLIYFSYDVKMKEKGDIPEGYSVSREKKERFSLILESASTNQTSMYLCASSTHPGEQFFGPGTRLTVL.

This clone has more than one count but fewer than ten. A much larger clone lies a single base off, so this may be a read error. This chain uses TRBV20-1 with TRBJ2-3, with D unresolved. The length of the CDR3 is 15 residues. Germline-derived CDR1 and CDR2 are DFQATT and SNEGSKA (reference sequence). The V end was cut by 3 bases, the J end by 2 bases, with 15 bases between. The CDR3 DNA reads TGCAGTGCTAGCGACCCCGGCGAGCCCACAGATACGCAGTATTTT. Amino acids: CSASDPGEPTDTQYF.

This clone was seen repeatedly, ten times or more. The chain recombines TRBV12-3 or TRBV12-4 with TRBJ1-4, with a weak D call TRBD1 (5 bases). The V end was cut by 3 bases, the J end by 8 bases, with 10 bases between. This CDR3 contains 13 residues. This CDR3 reads CASSLWGEEKLFF. CDR3 sequence (DNA): TGTGCCAGCAGTTTGTGGGGGGAAGAAAAACTGTTTTTT.

This clone has ten or more counts. The chain is built from TRBV11-2 and TRBJ2-3; D gene unclear. This CDR3 contains 16 residues. Germline assignment: CDR1 SGHAT and CDR2 FQNNGV. V lost 2 bases and J lost 5, with 17 bases in between. As DNA, the CDR3 is TGTGCCAGCAGCTTAATCATCGGCACCCGCGAAGATACGCAGTATTTT. Amino acids: CASSLIIGTREDTQYF. The full variable domain, in which reference TRBV11-2 and TRBJ2-3 provide the parts outside the CDR3, is EAGVAQSPRYKIIEKRQSVAFWCNPISGHATLYWYQQILGQGPKLLIQFQNNGVVDDSQLPKDRFSAERLKGVDSTLKIQPAKLEDSAVYLCASSLIIGTREDTQYFGPGTRLTVL.

The V and J genes are TRBV28 and TRBJ1-3, with TRBD1 as a possible D gene (5 bases). Trimming pared 7 bases from V and 1 base from J, leaving 17 bases between. The CDR3 has 16 residues. Germline CDR1 MDHEN, CDR2 SYDVKM. CDR3 residues: CASIPIGALSGNTIYF. The CDR3 coding sequence is TGTGCCAGCATCCCCATCGGGGCCCTATCTGGAAACACCATATATTTT.

The gene calls are TRBV20-1 and TRBJ1-2; the D is unclear. The germline V gene encodes CDR1 DFQATT and CDR2 SNEGSKA (reference sequence). The CDR3 has 12 residues. The V and J ends lost 2 bases and 5 bases respectively, with 9 bases between them. CDR3 sequence: CSARHSFYGYTF. The CDR3 region has the DNA TGCAGTGCTAGACACAGCTTTTATGGCTACACCTTC.

The sample holds many counts of this clone. This chain connects TRBV30 to TRBJ1-2; D gene ambiguous. The germline V and J ends were trimmed by 0 bases and 4 bases, with 12 bases remaining between them. This CDR3 has 14 amino acids. The germline V gene encodes CDR1 GTSNPN and CDR2 SVGIG (reference sequence). CDR3 bases: TGTGCCTGGAGTGTATCCCTGGGCGGCTATGGCTACACCTTC. It is translated as CAWSVSLGGYGYTF. The complete variable domain, with remaining parts taken from reference TRBV30 and TRBJ1-2, reads SQTIHQWPATLVQPVGSPLSLECTVEGTSNPNLYWYRQAAGRGLQLLFYSVGIGQISSEVPQNLSASRPQDRQFILSSKKLLLSDSGFYLCAWSVSLGGYGYTFGSGTRLTVV.

This clone came up many times. The chain links TRBV20-1 to TRBJ1-6; the D gene is possibly TRBD1 (6 bases). The CDR3 runs to 14 residues. The germline V gene has CDR1 DFQATT and CDR2 SNEGSKA (reference sequence). Deletions cut 4 bases from V and 8 bases from J, with 15 bases between. CDR3 sequence: CSATRGFSYSPLHF. In nucleotides, the CDR3 is TGCAGTGCTACCAGGGGTTTTAGTTATTCACCCCTCCACTTT.

In this sample, this clone turned up many times. The V and J genes are TRBV5-6 and TRBJ2-7; D is perhaps TRBD2 (6 bases). Germline values: CDR1 SGHDT, CDR2 YYEEEE. The CDR3 has 16 amino acids. Trimming left V 4 bases short and J 0 bases short, with 17 bases between. This chain's CDR3 is CASSPPSRTNSYEQYF. The DNA for the CDR3 is TGTGCCAGCAGCCCCCCCAGTAGGACTAACTCCTACGAGCAGTACTTC.

This CDR3 reads CASSYGHGPNCSGSYEQYF. CDR3 coding DNA: TGTGCCAGCAGTTACGGACACGGCCCTAACTGTAGTGGATCATACGAGCAGTACTTC. The J gene is TRBJ2-7, the V gene TRBV6-2 or TRBV6-3; a possible D gene is TRBD1 (5 bases). The germline CDR1 and CDR2 sequences are MNHEY and SVGEGT. V dropped 2 bases and J dropped 4 bases, with 27 bases sitting between them. The CDR3 totals 19 residues.

Ten or more counts support this clone. The V call is TRBV28, the J call TRBJ2-7; D gene ambiguous. Germline assignment: CDR1 MDHEN and CDR2 SYDVKM. V lost 4 bases to trimming and J lost 3 bases, with 1 base between them. The CDR3 contains 10 residues. For the CDR3, the DNA is TGTGCCAGCAGTTACTACGAGCAGTACTTC. This gives the protein CASSYYEQYF.

The chain joins TRBV20-1 to TRBJ2-5; weak D call: TRBD2 (5 bases). Trimming took 3 bases from V and 5 from J, leaving 13 bases between them. Per germline, CDR1 DFQATT and CDR2 SNEGSKA (reference sequence). CDR3 length: 13 amino acids. The CDR3 here is CSASGFRRETQYF. The DNA for the CDR3 is TGCAGTGCTAGCGGCTTTAGGAGGGAGACCCAGTACTTC.

This clone showed up many times. The CDR3, as DNA: TGCAGTGCCCGCCCCAGCGGCGGCTACACCTTC. Amino acids: CSARPSGGYTF. This chain links TRBV20-1 with TRBJ1-2; D ambiguous. Germline CDR1 is DFQATT and CDR2 is SNEGSKA (reference sequence). V gave up 6 bases and J gave up 8 bases, with 13 bases separating them. This CDR3 region has 11 residues.

At least ten counts were recorded for this clone. This chain connects TRBV11-2 to TRBJ2-7; D gene uncertain. This CDR3 is 13 amino acids long. Germline V CDR1 and CDR2: SGHAT, FQNNGV. Trimming left V 1 base short and J 6 bases short, with 10 bases between. The CDR3 is CASSLVGRIEQYF. CDR3 in DNA: TGTGCCAGCAGCTTAGTAGGACGCATCGAGCAGTACTTC.

This clone was seen at least ten times. The CDR3, as DNA: TGTGCCAGCAGCTCACCCCCCGGTAGCGGGAGCAACGAGCAGTACTTC. Amino acid sequence: CASSSPPGSGSNEQYF. J is TRBJ2-7 and V is TRBV5-4; 9 bases line up with TRBD2. V lost 3 bases to trimming and J lost 5 bases; unmatched junction nucleotides: 12. The CDR3 loop spans 16 amino acids. Looked up from germline, CDR1 is SGHNT and CDR2 is YYREEE (reference sequence).

This clone has at least ten counts. The V call is TRBV6-2 or TRBV6-3, the J call TRBJ2-5; perhaps TRBD2 as D (6 bases). The V gene lost 4 bases and the J gene lost 2 bases, with 14 bases spanning the gap. Germline V gene lookup returns CDR1 MNHEY and CDR2 SVGEGT. The CDR3 loop spans 15 amino acids. The CDR3 DNA is TGTGCCAGCAGTTTACTCGGGACTGAACAAGAGACCCAGTACTTC. Protein: CASSLLGTEQETQYF.

This clone was picked up many times. J is TRBJ2-3 and V is TRBV4-1; 9 positions match TRBD1. CDR3 length equals 17 residues. CDR1 is MGHRA and CDR2 is YSYEKL in the germline V gene. J gave up 5 bases and V 4 bases, and 13 bases lay outside the gene matches. The DNA of the CDR3 is TGCGCCAGCAGCCTATACGGCCGGGGACAGGGCGGAGATACGCAGTATTTT. Translation: CASSLYGRGQGGDTQYF.

This clone was counted ten times or more. CDR3 region: CATWGGELFF. The CDR3 DNA sequence: TGTGCCACCTGGGGCGGGGAGCTGTTTTTT. The chain couples TRBV24-1 to TRBJ2-2; D call uncertain. V was pared by 9 bases and J by 7 bases, with 5 bases between. CDR3 size: 10 residues. Germline V gives CDR1 KGHDR, CDR2 SFDVKD.

In its sample, this clone was seen many times. The gene calls are TRBV6-1 and TRBJ2-5; 8 bases map to TRBD1. Germline CDR1 is MNHNS and CDR2 is SASEGT. The J segment lost 2 bases and the V segment lost 5 bases, leaving 7 bases of the junction unmatched. CDR3 length: 15 residues. CDR3 sequence: CASSSLGQGQETQYF. As DNA, the CDR3 is TGTGCCAGCAGTTCCCTCGGACAGGGTCAAGAGACCCAGTACTTC.